A single sample gave rise to the 6 T cell receptor beta chains below, sequenced in a study of T cells expressing NK-cell markers. After re-calling the 5' RACE reads, TCRdb lists one entry per CDR3 protein, DNA absent. The sample includes 150,000 or so distinct CDR3 sequences. The sequenced sample consisted of blood T cells: a sorted CD56 or NKG2C T cell subset, CD4+ or CD8+ T cells, or bulk PBMC T cells (not recorded which). The source is a woman aged 45-65 years in good health.

The chain carries TRBV20-1 and TRBJ1-2. Germline-derived CDR1 and CDR2 are DFQATT and SNEGSKA (reference sequence). This CDR3 region has 15 residues. The CDR3 loop reads CSAPFLQQNNYGYTF.

This rearrangement joins TRBV7-8 to TRBJ2-7; the TCRdb call, TRBD1, lacks DNA for checking. This CDR3 region has 15 residues. Germline CDR1 reads SGHVS; CDR2 reads FQNEAQ. The CDR3 loop reads CASSLVGGRGYEQYF.

V usage is TRBV20-1 and J usage is TRBJ2-7; TCRdb returns TRBD2, unconfirmable since there is no DNA. Germline values: CDR1 DFQATT, CDR2 SNEGSKA (reference sequence). This CDR3 is built from 14 residues. CDR3: CSAETSGGSYEQYF.

The J gene is TRBJ2-1, the V gene TRBV6-2 or TRBV6-3; absent DNA, TCRdb's TRBD2 call cannot be checked. From germline, CDR1 is MNHEY and CDR2 SVGEGT. The CDR3 has 14 amino acids. CDR3 sequence reads: CASSLGAGRDEQFF.

The chain carries TRBV9 and TRBJ1-6; no DNA is available, so the TRBD1 call from TCRdb remains unchecked. CDR3 length: 14 residues. Germline V gene sequence: CDR1 SGDLS, CDR2 YYNGEE. The CDR3: CASNPGAPNSPLHF.

J is TRBJ2-1 and V is TRBV11-2; TCRdb gives TRBD2 as the D gene, but with no DNA this cannot be confirmed. Germline V gives CDR1 SGHAT, CDR2 FQNNGV. The CDR3 covers 17 residues. The CDR3 spells CASSLEGLAGVYNEQFF.